The TCR beta chain under discussion was sequenced for a study of blood T cell repertoires in COVID-19. About the research overall: PBMCs, B-cell-depleted T cells, or T cells provided the cDNA or gDNA that made up the material.

The CDR3 has 16 amino acids. Germline V gene lookup returns CDR1 SGHDT and CDR2 YYEEEE. V lost 3 bases, J lost 6 bases, and 9 bases stayed unmatched. Original data processing: Amplifying reference gene primers gave estimates of nucleated cell counts. Repertoires were generated with immunoSEQ multiplex PCR, while TCRdb's copy carries only in-frame clones and drops some. The D gene and trimming were derived from the DNA, and the V and J assignments and clone size from that table. The repertoire holds hundreds of thousands of clones, about 90% seen once, with roughly 3% in the top ten. The TCR comes from a young woman who had recovered from COVID-19. The chain recombines TRBV5-6 with TRBJ1-4; 9 nucleotides match TRBD1. Specimen: peripheral blood. DNA of the CDR3: TGTGCCAGCAGCTGGGGACAGGGCCATCTAGATGAAAAACTGTTTTTT. Residues: CASSWGQGHLDEKLFF. The whole variable domain, remainder taken from reference TRBV5-6 and TRBJ1-4, is DAGVTQSPTHLIKTRGQQVTLRCSPKSGHDTVSWYQQALGQGPQFIFQYYEEEERQRGNFPDRFSGHQFPNYSSELNVNALLLGDSALYLCASSWGQGHLDEKLFFGSGTQLSVL.